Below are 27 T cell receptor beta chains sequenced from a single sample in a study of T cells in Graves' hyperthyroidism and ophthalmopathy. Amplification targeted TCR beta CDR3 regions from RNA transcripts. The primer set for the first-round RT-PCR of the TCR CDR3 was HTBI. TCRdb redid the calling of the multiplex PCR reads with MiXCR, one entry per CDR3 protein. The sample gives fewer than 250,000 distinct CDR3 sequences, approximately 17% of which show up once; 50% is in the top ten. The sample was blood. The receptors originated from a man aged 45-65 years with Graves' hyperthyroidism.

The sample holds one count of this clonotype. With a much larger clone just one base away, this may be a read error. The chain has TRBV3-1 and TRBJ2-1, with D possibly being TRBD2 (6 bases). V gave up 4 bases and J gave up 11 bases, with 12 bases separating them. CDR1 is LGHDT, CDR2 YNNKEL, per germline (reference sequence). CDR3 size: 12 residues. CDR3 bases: TGTGCCAGCAGCCGATCTAGCGCTAAGCAGTTCTTC. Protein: CASSRSSAKQFF.

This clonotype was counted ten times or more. CDR3 sequence: CASKGYANQPQHF. CDR3 bases: TGTGCCAGCAAGGGTTACGCCAATCAGCCCCAGCATTTT. The chain joins TRBV2 to TRBJ1-5; D remains unclear. The CDR3 consists of 13 residues. The germline V gene encodes CDR1 SNHLY and CDR2 FYNNEI. Trimming removed 7 bases at V and 3 bases at J, with 10 bases between.

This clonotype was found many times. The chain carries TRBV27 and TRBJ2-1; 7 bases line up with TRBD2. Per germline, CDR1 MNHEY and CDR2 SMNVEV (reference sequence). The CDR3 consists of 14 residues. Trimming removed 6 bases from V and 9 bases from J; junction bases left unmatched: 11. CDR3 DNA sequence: TGTGCCAGCAGGGGAGGGCTGGGGTGGGGTGAGCAGTTCTTC. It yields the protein CASRGGLGWGEQFF.

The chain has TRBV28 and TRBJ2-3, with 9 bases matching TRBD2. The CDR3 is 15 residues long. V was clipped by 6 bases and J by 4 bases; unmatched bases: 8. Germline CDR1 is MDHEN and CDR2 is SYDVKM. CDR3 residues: CASSPAAGGPDTQYF. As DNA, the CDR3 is TGTGCCAGCAGCCCAGCGGCGGGAGGGCCAGATACGCAGTATTTT.

Here the CDR3 DNA reads TGTGCCAGCCTCGAGTTCTACGAGCAGTACTTC. This translates into CASLEFYEQYF. The chain joins TRBV6-1 to TRBJ2-7; D is unclear. The CDR3 has 11 residues. Germline V gene sequence: CDR1 MNHNS, CDR2 SASEGT. The V end was cut by 8 bases, the J end by 3 bases, with 8 bases between.

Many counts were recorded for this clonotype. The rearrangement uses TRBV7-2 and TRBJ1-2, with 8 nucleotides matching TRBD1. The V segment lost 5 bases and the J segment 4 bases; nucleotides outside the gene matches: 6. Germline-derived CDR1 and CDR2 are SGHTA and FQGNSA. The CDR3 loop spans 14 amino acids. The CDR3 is CASSSRGRGYGYTF. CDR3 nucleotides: TGTGCCAGCAGCAGCAGGGGGCGCGGCTATGGCTACACCTTC.

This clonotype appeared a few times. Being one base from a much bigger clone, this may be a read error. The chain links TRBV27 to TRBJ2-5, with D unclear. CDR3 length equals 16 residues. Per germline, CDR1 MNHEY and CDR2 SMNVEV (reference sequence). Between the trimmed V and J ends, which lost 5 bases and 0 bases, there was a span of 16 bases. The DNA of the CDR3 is TGTGCCAGCAGTACCCAACAATCGATTAACCAAGAGACCCAGTACTTC. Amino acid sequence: CASSTQQSINQETQYF.

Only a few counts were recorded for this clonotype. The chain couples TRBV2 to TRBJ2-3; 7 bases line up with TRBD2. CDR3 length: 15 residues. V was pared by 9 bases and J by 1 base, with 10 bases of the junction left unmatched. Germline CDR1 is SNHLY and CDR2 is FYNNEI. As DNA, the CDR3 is TGTGCCAGGAGAGGCGGGAGAGGGGGCACAGATACGCAGTATTTT. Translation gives CARRGGRGGTDTQYF.

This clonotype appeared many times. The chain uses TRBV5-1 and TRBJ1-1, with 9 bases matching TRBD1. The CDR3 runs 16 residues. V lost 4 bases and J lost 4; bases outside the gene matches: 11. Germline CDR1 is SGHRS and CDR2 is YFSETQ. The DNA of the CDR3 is TGCGCCAGCAGCCGGGGAACAGGGGGCGCGGGCACTGAAGCTTTCTTT. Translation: CASSRGTGGAGTEAFF.

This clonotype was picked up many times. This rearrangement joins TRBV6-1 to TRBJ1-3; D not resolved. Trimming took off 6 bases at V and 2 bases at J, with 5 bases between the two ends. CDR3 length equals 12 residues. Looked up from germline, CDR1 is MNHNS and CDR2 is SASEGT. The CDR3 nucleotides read TGTGCCAGCAGCGAGACTGGAAACACCATATATTTT. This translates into CASSETGNTIYF.

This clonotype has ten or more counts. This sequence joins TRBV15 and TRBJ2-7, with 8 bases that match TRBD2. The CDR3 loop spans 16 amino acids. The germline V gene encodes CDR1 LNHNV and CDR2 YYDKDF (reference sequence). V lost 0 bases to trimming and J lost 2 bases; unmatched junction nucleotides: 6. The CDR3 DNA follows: TGTGCCACCAGCAGAGATCGACTAGCGCTAACCTACGAGCAGTACTTC. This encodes CATSRDRLALTYEQYF.

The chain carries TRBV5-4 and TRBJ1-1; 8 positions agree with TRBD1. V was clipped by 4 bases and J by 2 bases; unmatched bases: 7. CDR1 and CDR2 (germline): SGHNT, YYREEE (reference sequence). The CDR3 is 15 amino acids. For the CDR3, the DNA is TGTGCCAGCAGCCAAGACAGGGGAACTAACACTGAAGCTTTCTTT. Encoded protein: CASSQDRGTNTEAFF.

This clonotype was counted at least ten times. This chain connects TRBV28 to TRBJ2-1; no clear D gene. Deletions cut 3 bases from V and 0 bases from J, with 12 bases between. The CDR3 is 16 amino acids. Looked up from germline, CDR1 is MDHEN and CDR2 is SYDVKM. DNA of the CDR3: TGTGCCAGCAGTTTCTCTCAGAAAAGCTCCTACAATGAGCAGTTCTTC. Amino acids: CASSFSQKSSYNEQFF.

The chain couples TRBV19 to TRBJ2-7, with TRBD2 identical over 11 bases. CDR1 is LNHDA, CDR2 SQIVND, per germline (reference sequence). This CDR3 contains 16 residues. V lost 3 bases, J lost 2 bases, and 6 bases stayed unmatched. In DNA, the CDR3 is TGTGCCAGTAGTATTTCACCGGGACTAGCGGCCTACGAGCAGTACTTC. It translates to CASSISPGLAAYEQYF.

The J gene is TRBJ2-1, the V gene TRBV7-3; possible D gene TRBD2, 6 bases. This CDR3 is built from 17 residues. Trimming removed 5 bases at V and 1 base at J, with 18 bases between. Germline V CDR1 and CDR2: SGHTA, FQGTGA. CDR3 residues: CASSDRFMGGSYNEQFF. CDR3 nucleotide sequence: TGTGCCAGCAGCGATAGATTCATGGGGGGATCCTACAATGAGCAGTTCTTC.

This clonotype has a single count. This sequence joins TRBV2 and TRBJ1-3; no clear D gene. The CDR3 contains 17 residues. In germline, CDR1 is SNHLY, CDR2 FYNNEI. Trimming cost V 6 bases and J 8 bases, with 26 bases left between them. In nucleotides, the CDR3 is TGTGCCAGCAGCGATGCCCTTGGTTTAGGGTCCGGAGACACCATATATTTT. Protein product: CASSDALGLGSGDTIYF.

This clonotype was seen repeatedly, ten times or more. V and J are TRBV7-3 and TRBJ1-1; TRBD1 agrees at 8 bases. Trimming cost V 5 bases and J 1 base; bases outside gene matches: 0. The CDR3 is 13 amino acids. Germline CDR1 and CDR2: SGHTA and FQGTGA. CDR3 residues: CASSQGANTEAFF. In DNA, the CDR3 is TGTGCCAGCAGCCAGGGGGCGAACACTGAAGCTTTCTTT.

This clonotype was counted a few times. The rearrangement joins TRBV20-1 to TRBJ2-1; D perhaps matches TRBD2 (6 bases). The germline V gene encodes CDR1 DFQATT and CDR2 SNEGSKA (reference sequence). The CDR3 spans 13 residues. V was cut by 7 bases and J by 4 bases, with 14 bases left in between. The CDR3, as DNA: TGCAGTGGTAAGCTAGCGACTTACAATGAGCAGTTCTTC. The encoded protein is CSGKLATYNEQFF.

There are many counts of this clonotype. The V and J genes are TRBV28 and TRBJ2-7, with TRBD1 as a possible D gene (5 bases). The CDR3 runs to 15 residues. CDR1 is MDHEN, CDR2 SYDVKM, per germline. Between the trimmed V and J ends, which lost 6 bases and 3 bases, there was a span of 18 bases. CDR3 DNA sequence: TGTGCCAGCAGCCACTCCCAGGGTCGAGTCTACGAGCAGTACTTC. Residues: CASSHSQGRVYEQYF.

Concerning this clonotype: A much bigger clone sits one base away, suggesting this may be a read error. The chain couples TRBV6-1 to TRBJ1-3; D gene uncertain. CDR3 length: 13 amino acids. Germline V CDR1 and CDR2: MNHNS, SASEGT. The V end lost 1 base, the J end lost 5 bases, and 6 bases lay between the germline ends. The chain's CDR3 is CASSEEARNTIYF. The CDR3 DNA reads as TGTGCCAGCAGTGAAGAGGCGAGAAACACCATATATTTT.

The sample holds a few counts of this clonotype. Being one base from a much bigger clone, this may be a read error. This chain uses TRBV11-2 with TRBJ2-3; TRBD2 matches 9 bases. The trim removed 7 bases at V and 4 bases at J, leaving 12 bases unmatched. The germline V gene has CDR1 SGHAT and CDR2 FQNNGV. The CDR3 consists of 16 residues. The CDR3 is CASIKAASGNADTQYF. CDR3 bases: TGTGCCAGCATCAAAGCCGCTAGCGGGAACGCAGATACGCAGTATTTT.

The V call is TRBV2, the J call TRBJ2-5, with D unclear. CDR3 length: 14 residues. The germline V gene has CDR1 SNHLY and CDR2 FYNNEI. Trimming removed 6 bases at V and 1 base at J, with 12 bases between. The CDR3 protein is CASRTSSTQETQYF. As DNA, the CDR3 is TGTGCCAGCAGAACCTCCTCGACCCAAGAGACCCAGTACTTC.

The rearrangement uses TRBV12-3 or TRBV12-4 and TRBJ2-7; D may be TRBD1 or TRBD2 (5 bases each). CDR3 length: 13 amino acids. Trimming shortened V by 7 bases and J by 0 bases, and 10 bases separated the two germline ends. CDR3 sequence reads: CASTRDGSYEQYF. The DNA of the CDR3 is TGTGCCAGCACCAGGGACGGCTCCTACGAGCAGTACTTC.

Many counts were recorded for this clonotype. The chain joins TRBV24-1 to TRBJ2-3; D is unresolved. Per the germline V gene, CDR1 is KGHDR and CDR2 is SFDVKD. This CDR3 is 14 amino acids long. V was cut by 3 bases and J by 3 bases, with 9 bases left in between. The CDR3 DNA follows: TGTGCCACCAGTGATGAGACCGGAACAGATACGCAGTATTTT. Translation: CATSDETGTDTQYF.

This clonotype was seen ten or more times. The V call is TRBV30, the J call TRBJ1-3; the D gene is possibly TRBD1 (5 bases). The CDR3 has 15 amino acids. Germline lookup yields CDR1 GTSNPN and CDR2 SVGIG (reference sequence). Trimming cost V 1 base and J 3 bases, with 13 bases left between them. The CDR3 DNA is TGTGCCTGGAGTGGGGGACGGGCCTTTGGAAACACCATATATTTT. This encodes CAWSGGRAFGNTIYF.

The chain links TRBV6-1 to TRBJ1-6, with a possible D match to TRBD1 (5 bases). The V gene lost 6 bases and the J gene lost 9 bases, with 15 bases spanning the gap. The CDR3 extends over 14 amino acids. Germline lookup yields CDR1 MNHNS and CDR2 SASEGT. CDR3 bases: TGTGCCAGCAGGTCCGGGACCCCCGGTTCACCCCTCCACTTT. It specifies CASRSGTPGSPLHF.

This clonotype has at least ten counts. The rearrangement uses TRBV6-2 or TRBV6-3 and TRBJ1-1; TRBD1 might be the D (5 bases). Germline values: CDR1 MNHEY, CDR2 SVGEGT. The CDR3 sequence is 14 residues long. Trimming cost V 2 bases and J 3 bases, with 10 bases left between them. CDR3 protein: CASSYGGEDTEAFF. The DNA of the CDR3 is TGTGCCAGCAGTTACGGGGGGGAAGACACTGAAGCTTTCTTT.